These 11 T cell receptor beta chains came from one sample sequenced in a study of early T cells in non-severe SARS-CoV-2 infection. MiXCR, run by TCRdb on the 5' RACE reads, gives a single entry per CDR3 protein. The sample has tens of thousands of distinct CDR3 sequences; 12% are singletons. Sequenced material: whole blood. Receptors were obtained from an adult who was a healthcare worker with PCR-confirmed SARS-CoV-2 infection or an uninfected control (not recorded which).

At least ten counts were recorded for this clonotype. The CDR3 region has the DNA TGTGCCAGCAGCTTAAATCCTCGGCTAGGCCAAGAGACCCAGTACTTC. Translated: CASSLNPRLGQETQYF. The V gene is TRBV11-2, the J gene TRBJ2-5; unclear D gene. Trimming shortened V by 2 bases and J by 1 base, and 14 bases separated the two germline ends. CDR3 length equals 16 residues. The germline V gene has CDR1 SGHAT and CDR2 FQNNGV.

This clonotype was picked up a small number of times. The chain is built from TRBV4-1 and TRBJ1-6; D may be TRBD1 (5 bases). The germline V gene encodes CDR1 MGHRA and CDR2 YSYEKL. V lost 4 bases and J 7 bases, leaving 14 bases between the germline ends. The CDR3 has 15 amino acids. CDR3 region: CASSPEGYANSPLHF. In DNA, the CDR3 is TGCGCCAGCAGCCCCGAGGGGTATGCGAATTCACCCCTCCACTTT.

In its sample, this clonotype was seen a few times. The V call is TRBV7-9, the J call TRBJ1-1; 9 bases align to TRBD1. The CDR3 has 16 amino acids. CDR1 is SEHNR and CDR2 is FQNEAQ in the germline V gene (reference sequence). Unmatched junction bases numbered 9, after V lost 3 bases and J lost 4 bases. CDR3 DNA sequence: TGTGCCAGCAGCTTGGCCGGGACAGGGATTCGCACTGAAGCTTTCTTT. It specifies CASSLAGTGIRTEAFF.

This clonotype has a count of ten or more. This chain uses TRBV5-1 with TRBJ1-4; D not resolved. Germline V CDR1 and CDR2: SGHRS, YFSETQ. Trimming cost V 5 bases and J 1 base, with 9 bases left between them. CDR3 size: 14 residues. As DNA, the CDR3 is TGCGCCAGCAGGCCAGCCGGAACTAATGAAAAACTGTTTTTT. Translating it yields CASRPAGTNEKLFF. The whole variable domain, remainder taken from reference TRBV5-1 and TRBJ1-4, is KAGVTQTPRYLIKTRGQQVTLSCSPISGHRSVSWYQQTPGQGLQFLFEYFSETQRNKGNFPGRFSGRQFSNSRSEMNVSTLELGDSALYLCASRPAGTNEKLFFGSGTQLSVL.

This clonotype was counted many times. The V and J genes are TRBV4-2 and TRBJ1-1; weak D call: TRBD1 (6 bases). V was pared by 5 bases and J by 0 bases, with 7 bases between. There are 13 residues in the CDR3. CDR1 and CDR2 (germline): LGHNA, YNFKEQ. CDR3 sequence: CASSGQLNTEAFF. CDR3 coding DNA: TGTGCCAGCAGCGGACAGCTGAACACTGAAGCTTTCTTT.

This clonotype was seen repeatedly, ten times or more. The chain combines TRBV20-1 with TRBJ2-7; TRBD1 matches 8 bases. Germline CDR1 and CDR2: DFQATT and SNEGSKA (reference sequence). Trimming removed 3 bases from V and 3 bases from J; junction bases left unmatched: 16. The CDR3 is made up of 17 amino acids. The CDR3 is CSARSPALTGARYEQYF. The DNA of the CDR3 is TGCAGTGCTAGGAGCCCCGCTTTGACAGGGGCCCGCTACGAGCAGTACTTC.

V is TRBV6-5 and J is TRBJ1-3; D unresolved. V shed 2 bases and J shed 0 bases, with 11 bases lying between them. Germline V gene lookup returns CDR1 MNHEY and CDR2 SVGAGI. The CDR3 is 16 amino acids. This CDR3 reads CASSYGIPSSGNTIYF. CDR3 sequence (DNA): TGTGCCAGCAGTTACGGCATACCTTCCTCTGGAAACACCATATATTTT.

This clonotype was counted between two and nine times. This chain connects TRBV14 to TRBJ2-1; the match to TRBD1 covers 7 bases. V was pared by 1 base and J by 3 bases, with 6 bases of the junction left unmatched. The CDR3 covers 16 residues. The germline CDR1 and CDR2 sequences are SGHDN and FVKESK. CDR3 sequence (DNA): TGTGCCAGCAGCCAAGTCCGGCCAGGGGGCTACAATGAGCAGTTCTTC. It encodes CASSQVRPGGYNEQFF.

Many counts were recorded for this clonotype. V and J are TRBV29-1 and TRBJ2-1, with D uncertain. Trimming removed 1 base at V and 3 bases at J, with 16 bases between. The CDR3 is 16 residues long. CDR1 and CDR2 from the germline V gene are SQVTM and ANQGSEA. This chain's CDR3 is CSVEGPLVRSYNEQFF. DNA of the CDR3: TGCAGCGTTGAAGGTCCCCTGGTTAGAAGCTACAATGAGCAGTTCTTC.

There are a few counts of this clonotype. The V and J genes are TRBV7-9 and TRBJ1-4; 9 positions agree with TRBD1. Germline CDR1 is SEHNR and CDR2 is FQNEAQ (reference sequence). V dropped 5 bases and J dropped 2; count of bases not matched to a gene: 6. This CDR3 contains 16 residues. CDR3 in amino acids: CASSPGQGMTNEKLFF. CDR3 sequence (DNA): TGTGCCAGCAGCCCGGGACAGGGTATGACTAATGAAAAACTGTTTTTT.

This clonotype was counted only a few times. V usage is TRBV5-4 and J usage is TRBJ1-1, with TRBD1 matching 9 bases. This CDR3 has 16 residues. J was trimmed by 1 base and V by 4 bases; bases with no gene match: 8. Germline-derived CDR1 and CDR2 are SGHNT and YYREEE (reference sequence). CDR3 coding DNA: TGTGCCAGCAGCGTGAACAGGGGGCTTAAGAACACTGAAGCTTTCTTT. It yields the protein CASSVNRGLKNTEAFF.